This record looks at one TCR beta chain sequence and its context. TCRdb passed the reads through MiXCR, listing each CDR3 protein once. The table records about 530,000 distinct CDR3 sequences, 26% of them present only once. This record comes from a study of T cell repertoires in cytomegalovirus infection. The V gene lost 7 bases and the J gene lost 5 bases, with 12 bases spanning the gap. The CDR3 runs to 11 residues. Germline assignment: CDR1 SQVTM and CDR2 ANQGSEA. The receptor was isolated from a human donor in good health (CMV status not recorded). Some clones in this sample may be carry-over from other donors' samples. This sequence joins TRBV29-1 and TRBJ2-7, with D maybe TRBD2 (6 bases). The sample was PBMCs. The CDR3 spells CSGRDGNEQYF. CDR3 nucleotide sequence: TGCAGCGGGCGGGACGGGAACGAGCAGTACTTC.